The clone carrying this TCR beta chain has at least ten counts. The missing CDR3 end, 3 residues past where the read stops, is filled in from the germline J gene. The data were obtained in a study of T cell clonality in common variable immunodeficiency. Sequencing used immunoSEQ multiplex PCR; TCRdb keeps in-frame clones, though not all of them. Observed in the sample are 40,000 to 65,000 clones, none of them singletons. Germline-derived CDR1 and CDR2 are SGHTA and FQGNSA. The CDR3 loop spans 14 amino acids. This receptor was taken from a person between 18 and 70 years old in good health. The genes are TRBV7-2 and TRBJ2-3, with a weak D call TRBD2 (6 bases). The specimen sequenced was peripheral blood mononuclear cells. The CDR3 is CASTRLGSQETQYF. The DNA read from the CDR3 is TGTGCCAGCACCCGACTAGGATCGCAAGAGACG. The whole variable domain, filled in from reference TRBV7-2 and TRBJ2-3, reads GAGVSQSPSNKVTEKGKDVELRCDPISGHTALYWYRQSLGQGLEFLIYFQGNSAPDKSGLPSDRFSAERTGGSVSTLTIQRTQQEDSAVYLCASTRLGSQETQYFGPGTRLTVL.